This TCR beta chain was profiled in a study of shared clonotypes between healthy human individuals (dated by TCRdb to 2020 to 2022). Background for the entire study: A couple of women and a few men aged 18 to 49 years were included in the cohort. Per donor, three plates each were used for CD4 naive and CD4 memory, two for CD8 naive, and one for CD8 memory. Leukapheresis yielded between about 0.94 and 10 billion PBMCs per donor. The study deeply sequenced blood TCR repertoires of five healthy adults to estimate repertoire size and the extent of clonotype sharing between individuals. Libraries were prepared and TCR repertoires were sequenced by different laboratories using diverse techniques, in order to increase sequencing depth and limit assay-specific biases. Here is what the overall study found, with its caveats: Naive subsets generally had larger estimated clonotype richness than memory subsets did. When a handful of donors were compared, the shared fraction of clonotypes was about 5.5% for naive CD4, approximately 3.3% for naive CD8, 2.3% for memory CD4, and 0.4% for memory CD8. Because the study included only a small number of donors, the genetic and exposure-history diversity represented was limited. Pairwise subsampling led to the expectation that sequencing depth would affect the degree of clonotype sharing among donors. Rarefaction of sorted-subset datasets indicated incomplete sequencing despite the large sequencing depth. Sampling was limited to blood, and TCR repertoires in tissue likely differ from TCR repertoires in blood. Clonotypes shared by all four sorted-subset donors showed higher generation probabilities than non-shared clonotypes.

On this clone itself: The target of this receptor is not known. Per-base qualities were not stored, and no clone one base away is much larger.

Healthy HIV-negative adults with no recently reported acute infections or vaccinations were included as donors. All donors were Caucasian adults living in Nashville, Tennessee, USA. Magnetic negative selection was used to enrich CD4+ T cells, after which naive cells were positively selected on CD45RA and the negative fraction became the memory subset. After blood collection by leukapheresis, PBMCs were isolated using Ficoll-Histopaque density gradient centrifugation and then cryopreserved in the vapor phase of liquid nitrogen. Analytical flow cytometry was used to check the purity and quantity of every magnetically sorted T cell population. From each sorted fraction, genomic DNA was isolated and quantified by UV absorbance on a Nanodrop 2000c. The CDR1 and CDR2 encoded by the germline V gene are LGHNT and FRNRAP. From its cysteine to its phenylalanine, the CDR3 spans 15 amino acids. Only CDR3 DNA is held: 45 bases, read in frame from base 1. Germline trimming amounts to 5 bases on V and 6 bases on J, with 8 as the count of junction bases outside the gene matches.

Using the deep immunoSEQ assay, multiplex PCR amplified TCR CDR3 regions from genomic DNA. Extracted genomic DNA from each cell subset was spread evenly across all wells of several immunoSEQ 96-well plates, with each plate serving as a replicate. For sorted subsets, 200 ng of genomic DNA, equivalent to roughly 33,000 T cell genomes, went into each replicate PCR. Purified libraries were measured with a Qubit 3.0 fluorometer, size-checked on a Bioanalyzer 2100, and measured again with the KAPA Library Quantification kit. A separate single-read 150-cycle Illumina NextSeq 550 flow cell was used to sequence each immunoSEQ 96-well plate. In the source study's methods: Because the immunoSEQ output included only junctional sequences and no quality scores, the filtering could not be the same as the filtering used for full-length reads. Sequences were annotated with PyIR, a Python wrapper for IgBLAST v1.9, using IMGT germline references to assign V/J genes and CDR3. Any read was removed if the V/J assignment was weak (E-value above 1e-6), the CDR3 was missing, or the read contained stop codons, out-of-frame junctions, or ambiguous translated residues. V3J clonotypes were defined as sequences sharing the same inferred V gene, J gene, and CDR3 amino acid sequence. Percentage overlap between repertoires was calculated by dividing the number of shared unique clonotypes by the size of the smaller repertoire. Richness of each repertoire was evaluated using RTK rarefaction, the Chao1 estimator, and Recon v2.1 estimates of unobserved clonotypes. OLGA was used to compute generation probabilities for all TCRbeta clonotypes that the gDNA method yielded from a handful of donors. Here the immuneACCESS table is served through TCRdb, limited to in-frame sequences with V and J called. Missing clones are a known gap in these copies; in checked studies unresolved V genes cover under half, and the rest lacks a known reason. That table supplies the V and J calls and clone size; D and trimming were determined from the DNA. This sample lists around 200,000 clones; approximately 61% were detected once. Of the sample, about 9.4% is held by the ten largest clones.

The TCR was taken from a man aged 25-45 years in good health. The chain links TRBV12-5 with TRBJ2-1; 9 bases in the middle match TRBD1. Sequences were obtained from memory CD4+ T cells sorted from blood. The intended sense of this specimen's cell subset or site label: CD45RA-negative fraction. The CDR3 in this case is CASGPGQGRGNEQFF. The DNA reads TGTGCTAGTGGTCCGGGACAGGGAAGGGGCAATGAGCAGTTCTTC.